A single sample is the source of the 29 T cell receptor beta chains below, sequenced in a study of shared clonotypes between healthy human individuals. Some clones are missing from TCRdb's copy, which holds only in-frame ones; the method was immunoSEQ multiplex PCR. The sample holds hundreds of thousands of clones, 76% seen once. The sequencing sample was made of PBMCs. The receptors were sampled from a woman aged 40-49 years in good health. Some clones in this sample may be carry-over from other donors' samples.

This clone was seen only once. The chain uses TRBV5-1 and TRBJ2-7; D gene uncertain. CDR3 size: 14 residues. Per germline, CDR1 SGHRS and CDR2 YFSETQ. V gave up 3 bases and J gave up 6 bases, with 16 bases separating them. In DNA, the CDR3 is TGCGCCAGCAGCTCGGGCCCTTACGGCGGCGAGCAGTACTTC. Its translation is CASSSGPYGGEQYF.

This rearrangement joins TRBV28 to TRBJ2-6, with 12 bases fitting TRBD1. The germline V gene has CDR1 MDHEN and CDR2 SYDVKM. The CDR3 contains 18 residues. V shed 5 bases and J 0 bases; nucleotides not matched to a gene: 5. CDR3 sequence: CASSTGTGGISGANVLTF. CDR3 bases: TGTGCCAGCAGTACTGGGACAGGGGGCATCTCTGGGGCCAACGTCCTGACTTTC.

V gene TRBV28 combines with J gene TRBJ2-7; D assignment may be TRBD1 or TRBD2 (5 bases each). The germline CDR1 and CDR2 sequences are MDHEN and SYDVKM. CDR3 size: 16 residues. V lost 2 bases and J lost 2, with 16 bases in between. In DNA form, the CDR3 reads TGTGCCAGCAGTTTAGGGGGTCAGGCAGGGACCTACGAGCAGTACTTC. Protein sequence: CASSLGGQAGTYEQYF.

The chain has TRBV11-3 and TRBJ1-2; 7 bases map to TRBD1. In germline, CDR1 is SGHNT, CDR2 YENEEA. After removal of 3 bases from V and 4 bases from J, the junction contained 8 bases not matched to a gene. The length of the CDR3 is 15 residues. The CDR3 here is CASSFLPDRAYGYTF. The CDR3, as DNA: TGTGCCAGCAGCTTCCTCCCAGACAGGGCCTATGGCTACACCTTC.

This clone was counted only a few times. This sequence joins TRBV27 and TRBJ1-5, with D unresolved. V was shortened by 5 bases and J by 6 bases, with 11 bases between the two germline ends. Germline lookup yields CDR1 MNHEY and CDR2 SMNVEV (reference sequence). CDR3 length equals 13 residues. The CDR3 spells CASSPLVGQPQHF. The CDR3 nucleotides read TGTGCCAGCAGTCCCCTCGTAGGTCAGCCCCAGCATTTT.

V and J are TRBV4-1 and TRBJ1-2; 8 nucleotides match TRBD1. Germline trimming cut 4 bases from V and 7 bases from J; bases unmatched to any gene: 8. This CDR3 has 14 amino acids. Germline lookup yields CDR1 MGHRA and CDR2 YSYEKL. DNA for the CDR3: TGCGCCAGCAGCCCGGACAGGGTATGGAGTGGCTACACCTTC. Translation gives CASSPDRVWSGYTF.

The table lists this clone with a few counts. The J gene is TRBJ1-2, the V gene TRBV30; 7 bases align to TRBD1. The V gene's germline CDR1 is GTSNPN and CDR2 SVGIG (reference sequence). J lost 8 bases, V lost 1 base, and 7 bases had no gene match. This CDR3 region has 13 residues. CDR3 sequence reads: CAWSGYRGRGYTF. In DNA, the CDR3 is TGTGCCTGGAGTGGGTACAGGGGCCGGGGCTACACCTTC.

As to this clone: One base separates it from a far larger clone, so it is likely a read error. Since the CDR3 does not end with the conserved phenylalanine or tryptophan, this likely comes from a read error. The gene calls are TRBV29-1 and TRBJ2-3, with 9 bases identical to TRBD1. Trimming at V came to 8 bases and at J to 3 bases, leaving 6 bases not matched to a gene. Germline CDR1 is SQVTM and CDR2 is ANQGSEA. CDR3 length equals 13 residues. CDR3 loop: CSSRTGVTDTQYL. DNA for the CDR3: TGCAGCTCTCGGACAGGGGTTACAGATACGCAGTATCTT.

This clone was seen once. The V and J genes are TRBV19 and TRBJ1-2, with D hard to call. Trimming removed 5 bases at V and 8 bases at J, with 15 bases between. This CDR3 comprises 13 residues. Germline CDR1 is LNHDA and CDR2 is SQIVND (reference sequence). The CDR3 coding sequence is TGTGCCAGTAGTTACGGGCGCGACGTAGGCTACACCTTC. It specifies CASSYGRDVGYTF.

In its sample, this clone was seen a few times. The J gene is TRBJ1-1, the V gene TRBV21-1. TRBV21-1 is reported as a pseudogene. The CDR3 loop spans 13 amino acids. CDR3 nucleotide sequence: TGTGCCAGCAGCAAATGGGAGAACACTGAAGCTTTCTTT. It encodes CASSKWENTEAFF.

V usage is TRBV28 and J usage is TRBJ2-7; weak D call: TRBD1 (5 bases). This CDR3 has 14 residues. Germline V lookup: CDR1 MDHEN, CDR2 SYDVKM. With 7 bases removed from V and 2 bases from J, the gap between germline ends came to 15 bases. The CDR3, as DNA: TGTGCCAGCACCTTCATGCGGACACCCTACGAGCAGTACTTC. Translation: CASTFMRTPYEQYF.

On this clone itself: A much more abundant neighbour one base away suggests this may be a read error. This chain's CDR3 is CASSGGTSIYQQYF. CDR3 bases: TGTGCCAGCAGTGGAGGGACTAGCATCTACCAGCAGTACTTC. J is TRBJ2-7 and V is TRBV2; 9 bases fit TRBD2. The CDR3 covers 14 residues. Germline CDR1 and CDR2: SNHLY and FYNNEI. The whole variable domain, remainder taken from reference TRBV2 and TRBJ2-7, is EPEVTQTPSHQVTQMGQEVILRCVPISNHLYFYWYRQILGQKVEFLVSFYNNEISEKSEIFDDQFSVERPDGSNFTLKIRSTKLEDSAMYFCASSGGTSIYQQYFGPGTRLTVT.

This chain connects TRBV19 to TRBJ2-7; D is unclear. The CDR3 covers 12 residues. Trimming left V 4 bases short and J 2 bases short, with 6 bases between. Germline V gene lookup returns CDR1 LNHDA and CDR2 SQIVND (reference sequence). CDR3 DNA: TGTGCCAGTAGTAGGTCTACCTACGAGCAGTACTTC. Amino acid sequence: CASSRSTYEQYF.

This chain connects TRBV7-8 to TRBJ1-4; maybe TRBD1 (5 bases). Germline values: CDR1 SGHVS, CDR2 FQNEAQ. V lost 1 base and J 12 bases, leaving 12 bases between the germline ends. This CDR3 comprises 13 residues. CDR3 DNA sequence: TGTGCCAGCAGCTTAGGGGTTCGGGGGGAACTGTTTTTT. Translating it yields CASSLGVRGELFF.

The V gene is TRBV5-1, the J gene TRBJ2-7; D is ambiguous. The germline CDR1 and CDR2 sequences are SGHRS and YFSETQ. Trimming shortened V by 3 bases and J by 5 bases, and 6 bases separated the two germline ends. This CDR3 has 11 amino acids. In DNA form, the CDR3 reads TGCGCCAGCAGCTCCACCCACGAGCAGTACTTC. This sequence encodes CASSSTHEQYF.

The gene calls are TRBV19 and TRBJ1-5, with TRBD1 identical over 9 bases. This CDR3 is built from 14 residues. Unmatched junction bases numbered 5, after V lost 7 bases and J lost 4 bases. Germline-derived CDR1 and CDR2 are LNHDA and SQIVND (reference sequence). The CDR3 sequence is CASIPTGGNQPQHF. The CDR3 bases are TGTGCCAGTATTCCGACAGGGGGTAATCAGCCCCAGCATTTT.

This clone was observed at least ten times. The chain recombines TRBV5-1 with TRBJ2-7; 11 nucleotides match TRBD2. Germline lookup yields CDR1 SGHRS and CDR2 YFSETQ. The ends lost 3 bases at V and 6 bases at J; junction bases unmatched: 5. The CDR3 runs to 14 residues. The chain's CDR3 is CASSWTSGSVEQYF. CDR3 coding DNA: TGCGCCAGCAGCTGGACTAGCGGGTCGGTCGAGCAGTACTTC.

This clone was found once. This CDR3 reads CASSLDTRGPQYF. The CDR3 bases are TGTGCCAGCAGCTTAGATACTAGAGGCCCCCAGTACTTC. The chain is built from TRBV11-3 and TRBJ2-5; TRBD2 might be the D (5 bases). This CDR3 has 13 amino acids. Germline CDR1 and CDR2: SGHNT and YENEEA. Trimming took off 0 bases at V and 9 bases at J, with 11 bases between the two ends.

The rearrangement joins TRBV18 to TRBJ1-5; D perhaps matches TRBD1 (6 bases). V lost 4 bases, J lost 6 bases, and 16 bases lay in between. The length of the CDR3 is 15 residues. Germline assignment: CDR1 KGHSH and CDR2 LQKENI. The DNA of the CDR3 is TGTGCCAGCTCACTGGGACAAAACTCGGCTCAGCCCCAGCATTTT. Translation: CASSLGQNSAQPQHF.

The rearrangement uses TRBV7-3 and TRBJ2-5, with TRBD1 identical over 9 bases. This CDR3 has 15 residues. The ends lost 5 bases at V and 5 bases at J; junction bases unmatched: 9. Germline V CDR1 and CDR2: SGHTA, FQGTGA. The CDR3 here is CASSPQTGGMETQYF. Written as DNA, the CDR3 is TGTGCCAGCAGCCCCCAGACAGGGGGTATGGAGACCCAGTACTTC.

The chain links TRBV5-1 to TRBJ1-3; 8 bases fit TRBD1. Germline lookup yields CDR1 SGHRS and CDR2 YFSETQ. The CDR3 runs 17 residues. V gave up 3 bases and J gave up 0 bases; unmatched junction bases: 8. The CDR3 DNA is TGCGCCAGCAGCTCGGTAATGGGGACAGGCTCTGGAAACACCATATATTTT. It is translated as CASSSVMGTGSGNTIYF.

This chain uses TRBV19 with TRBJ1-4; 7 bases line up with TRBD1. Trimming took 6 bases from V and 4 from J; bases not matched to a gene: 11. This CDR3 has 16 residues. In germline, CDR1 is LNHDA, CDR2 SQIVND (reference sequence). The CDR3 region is CASRDGTATFNEKLFF. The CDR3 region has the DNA TGTGCCAGTAGAGACGGGACAGCTACCTTTAATGAAAAACTGTTTTTT. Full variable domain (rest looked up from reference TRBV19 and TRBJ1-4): DGGITQSPKYLFRKEGQNVTLSCEQNLNHDAMYWYRQDPGQGLRLIYYSQIVNDFQKGDIAEGYSVSREKKESFPLTVTSAQKNPTAFYLCASRDGTATFNEKLFFGSGTQLSVL.

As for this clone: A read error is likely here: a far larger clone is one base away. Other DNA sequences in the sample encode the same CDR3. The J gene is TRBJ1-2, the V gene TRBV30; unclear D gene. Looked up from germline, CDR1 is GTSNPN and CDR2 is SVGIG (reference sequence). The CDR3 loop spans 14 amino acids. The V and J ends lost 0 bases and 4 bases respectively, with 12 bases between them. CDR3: CAWSVGPSFYGYTF. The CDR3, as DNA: TGTGCCTGGAGTGTTGGGCCTTCCTTCTATGGCTACACCTTC.

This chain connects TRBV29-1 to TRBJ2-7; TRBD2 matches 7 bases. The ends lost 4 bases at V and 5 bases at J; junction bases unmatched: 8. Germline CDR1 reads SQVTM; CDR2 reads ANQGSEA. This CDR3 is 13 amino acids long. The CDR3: CSVGVRGGDEQYF. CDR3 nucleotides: TGCAGCGTTGGGGTACGGGGAGGGGACGAGCAGTACTTC.

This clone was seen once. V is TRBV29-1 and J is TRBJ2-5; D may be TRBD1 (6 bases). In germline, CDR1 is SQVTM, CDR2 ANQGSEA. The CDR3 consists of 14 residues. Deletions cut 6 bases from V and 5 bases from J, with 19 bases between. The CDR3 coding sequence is TGCAGCGTGGGGGACGGGCAAACAGGGGAGACCCAGTACTTC. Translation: CSVGDGQTGETQYF.

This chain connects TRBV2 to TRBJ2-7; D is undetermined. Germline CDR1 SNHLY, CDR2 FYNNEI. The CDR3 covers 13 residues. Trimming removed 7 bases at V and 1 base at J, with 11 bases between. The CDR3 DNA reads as TGTGCCAGCACGATCGGACCGTCCTACGAGCAGTACTTC. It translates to CASTIGPSYEQYF.

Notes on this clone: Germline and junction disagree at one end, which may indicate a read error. The chain's CDR3 is CASSGGLGSSEAFF. CDR3 DNA: TGTGCCAGCAGTGGCGGCCTCGGGAGCTCTGAGGCTTTCTTT. V gene TRBV6-1 combines with J gene TRBJ1-1; D unresolved. Germline CDR1 is MNHNS and CDR2 is SASEGT. The CDR3 spans 14 residues.

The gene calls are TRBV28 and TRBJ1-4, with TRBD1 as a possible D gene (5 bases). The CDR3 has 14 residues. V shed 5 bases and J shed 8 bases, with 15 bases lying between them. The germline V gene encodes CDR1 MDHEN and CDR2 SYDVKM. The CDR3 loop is CASSLPGADEKLFF. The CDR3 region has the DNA TGTGCCAGCAGTCTCCCCGGGGCGGACGAAAAACTGTTTTTT.

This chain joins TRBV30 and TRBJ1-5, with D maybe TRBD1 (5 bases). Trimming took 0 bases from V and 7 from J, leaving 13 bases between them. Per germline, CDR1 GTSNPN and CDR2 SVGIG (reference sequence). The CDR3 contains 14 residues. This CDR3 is CAWSVKGPSQPQHF. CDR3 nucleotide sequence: TGTGCCTGGAGTGTAAAGGGACCGAGCCAGCCCCAGCATTTT.